These 7 T cell receptor beta chains share one sample of origin, sequenced in a study of CD8+ T cells in alopecia areata. The sequencing template was cDNA reverse transcribed from extracted RNA. This table comes from immunoSEQ multiplex PCR, and its TCRdb copy is limited to in-frame clones, with some not included. The sample holds a few hundred thousand clones, 35% to 40% seen once. As for treatment: oral pan-JAK inhibitor, 5-10 mg twice daily. The specimen comprised CD4+ T cells sorted from blood, sampled between weeks 30 and 35, from a patient treated with tofacitinib. The origin of the receptors is a human donor with alopecia areata.

V gene TRBV5-1 combines with J gene TRBJ2-3; 7 bases agree with TRBD1. Germline CDR1 is SGHRS and CDR2 is YFSETQ. The CDR3 covers 16 residues. With V trimmed by 5 bases and J by 2 bases, 11 bases remained unmatched. The CDR3 DNA reads as TGCGCCAGCAGACCTGTTCGGGACAGTAACACAGATACGCAGTATTTT. Its translation: CASRPVRDSNTDTQYF. The full variable domain, with the rest looked up from reference TRBV5-1 and TRBJ2-3, is KAGVTQTPRYLIKTRGQQVTLSCSPISGHRSVSWYQQTPGQGLQFLFEYFSETQRNKGNFPGRFSGRQFSNSRSEMNVSTLELGDSALYLCASRPVRDSNTDTQYFGPGTRLTVL.

Only a few counts were recorded for this clone. CDR3 in amino acids: CSSQSGGNTEAFF. In DNA form, the CDR3 reads TGCAGCTCCCAATCGGGAGGGAACACTGAAGCTTTCTTT. This chain joins TRBV29-1 and TRBJ1-1; D uncertain. Per the germline V gene, CDR1 is SQVTM and CDR2 is ANQGSEA. The CDR3 runs to 13 residues. V lost 8 bases and J 1 base, leaving 14 bases between the germline ends.

This clone was picked up a small number of times. This sequence joins TRBV7-9 and TRBJ2-1; D not certain. CDR1 is SEHNR and CDR2 is FQNEAQ in the germline V gene (reference sequence). The V end was cut by 1 base, the J end by 6 bases, with 4 bases between. This CDR3 contains 12 residues. DNA of the CDR3: TGTGCCAGCAGCTTAGTTGGCAATGAGCAGTTCTTC. As protein: CASSLVGNEQFF.

This CDR3 is CASSHLVSSYNSPLHF. The CDR3 DNA reads TGTGCCAGCTCCCACCTCGTGAGCTCCTATAATTCACCCCTCCACTTT. The rearrangement uses TRBV27 and TRBJ1-6, with unresolved D. CDR3 size: 16 residues. Germline V gene data show CDR1 as MNHEY and CDR2 as SMNVEV (reference sequence). V gave up 8 bases and J gave up 0 bases, with 14 bases separating them.

V gene TRBV7-2 combines with J gene TRBJ2-2, with 9 bases that match TRBD1. CDR1 and CDR2 from the germline V gene are SGHTA and FQGNSA. The CDR3 consists of 16 residues. Losses at the gene ends were 6 bases for V and 7 bases for J; bases not matched to a gene: 12. The chain's CDR3 is CASSQTGQGSFGELFF. CDR3 DNA sequence: TGTGCCAGCAGTCAAACGGGACAGGGATCCTTCGGGGAGCTGTTTTTT.

This clone has a handful of counts. In DNA, the CDR3 is TGTGCCAGCAGCTTAGAAAGGGGGAACACTGAAGCTTTCTTT. Its translation: CASSLERGNTEAFF. V and J are TRBV7-6 and TRBJ1-1, with D maybe TRBD1 (5 bases). This CDR3 is 14 amino acids long. CDR1 SGHVS and CDR2 FNYEAQ come from the germline V gene. The V and J ends lost 1 base and 1 base respectively, with 7 bases between them.

This sequence joins TRBV27 and TRBJ2-7; TRBD1 matches 9 bases. The V and J ends lost 7 bases and 2 bases, in that order; junction bases with no gene match: 6. The CDR3 contains 14 residues. Germline values: CDR1 MNHEY, CDR2 SMNVEV (reference sequence). CDR3 sequence (DNA): TGTGCCAGCACCGGGACAGGGCCACCCTACGAGCAGTACTTC. Its protein product is CASTGTGPPYEQYF.